This T cell receptor beta chain stems from a study of shared clonotypes between healthy human individuals. Deletions cut 0 bases from V and 5 bases from J, with 11 bases between. Per the germline V gene, CDR1 is SGHNT and CDR2 is YYREEE (reference sequence). The CDR3 sequence is 14 residues long. The naive CD8 fraction comprised CD45RO-negative cells positively selected for CCR7 and excluded terminally differentiated effector memory CD45RA+ cells. Assay used: immunoSEQ multiplex PCR; TCRdb lists only in-frame clones, some missing. This sample has around 2,000,000 clones; less than 95% occur once, and the top ten carry around 1%.

The sequencing input was naive CD8+ T cells sorted from blood. The TCR was taken from a man younger than 35 in good health. The chain is built from TRBV5-4 and TRBJ1-2; the D gene is possibly TRBD1 (6 bases). The CDR3 DNA is TGTGCCAGCAGCTTGGACCTGACAGGATATGGCTACACCTTC. Protein: CASSLDLTGYGYTF.